This TCR beta chain was documented in a study of blood T cells in healthy people across ages. About the study: When template switching was applied, about one barcoded beta molecule was captured per two T cells. Study results and caveats: Older age went with lower TCR beta diversity per million T cells, in a roughly linear way.

Total RNA, at least 5 micrograms per sample, came from PBMCs. This clonotype was seen at least ten times. Its antigen is undetermined. The use of a sample-barcoded 5' primer and a J-beta primer mix characterized a second PCR of about 7 to 12 cycles. Every single cDNA molecule received a tag from a template-switch adaptor with 12 random nucleotides. Via MiXCR, TCRdb re-called the 5' RACE reads, giving one row per CDR3 protein. The sample consists of roughly 1,500,000 distinct CDR3 sequences, 42% of them appearing once. V lost 3 bases, J lost 2 bases, and 8 bases lay in between. This CDR3 contains 12 residues. CDR1 is SQVTM, CDR2 ANQGSEA, per germline.

The rearrangement joins TRBV29-1 to TRBJ2-7, with D unresolved. The clonotype was recovered from a woman between 18 and 30 years old in good health. The sequencing input was blood. The CDR3 is CSVDGNAYEQYF. As DNA, the CDR3 is TGCAGCGTTGATGGGAACGCCTACGAGCAGTACTTC.